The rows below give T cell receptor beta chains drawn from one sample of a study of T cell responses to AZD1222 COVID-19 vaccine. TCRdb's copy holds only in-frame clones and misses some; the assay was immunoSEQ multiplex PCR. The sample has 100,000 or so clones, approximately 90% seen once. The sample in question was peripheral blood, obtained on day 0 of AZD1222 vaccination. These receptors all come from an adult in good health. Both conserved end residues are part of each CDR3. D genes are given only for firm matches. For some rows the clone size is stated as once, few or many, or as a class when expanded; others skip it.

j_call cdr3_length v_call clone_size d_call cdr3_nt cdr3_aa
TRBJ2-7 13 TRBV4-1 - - TGCGCCAGCAGCGGCAGGGGCCCTTACGAGCAGTACTTC CASSGRGPYEQYF
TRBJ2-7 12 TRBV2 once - TGTGCCAGCAAGCTCCCCTCCTACGAGCAGTACTTC CASKLPSYEQYF
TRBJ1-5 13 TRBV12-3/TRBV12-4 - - TGTGCCAGCAGTTTGGTAGAAGATCAGCCCCAGCATTTT CASSLVEDQPQHF
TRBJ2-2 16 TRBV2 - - TGTGCCAGCATTGGGGGGTCAGCTCCGAACACCGGGGAGCTGTTTTTT CASIGGSAPNTGELFF
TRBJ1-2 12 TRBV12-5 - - TGTGCTAGTGGTTTTTGGGGGTTTGGCTACACCTTC CASGFWGFGYTF
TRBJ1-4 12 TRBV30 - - TGTGCCTGCGAGGCGCCCAAGGAAAAACTGTTTTTT CACEAPKEKLFF
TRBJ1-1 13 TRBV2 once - TGTGCCAGCATATTGGACAGCAACACTGAAGCTTTCTTT CASILDSNTEAFF
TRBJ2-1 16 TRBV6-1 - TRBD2 TGTGCCAGCAGTGAAGCTAGCGGGGGGGCCTACAATGAGCAGTTCTTC CASSEASGGAYNEQFF
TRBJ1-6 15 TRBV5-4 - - TGTGCCAGCAGTGGGGACTCTTACGCGGTTTCACCCCTCCACTTT CASSGDSYAVSPLHF
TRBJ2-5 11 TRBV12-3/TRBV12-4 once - TGTGCCAGCAGTTTTTCGGAGACCCAGTACTTC CASSFSETQYF
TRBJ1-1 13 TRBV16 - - TGTGCCAGCAGCCAATTCGAGGGTACTGAAGCTTTCTTT CASSQFEGTEAFF
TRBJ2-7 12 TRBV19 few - TGTGCCAGCGACGACGGATCCTACGAGCAGTACTTC CASDDGSYEQYF